This T cell receptor beta chain derives from a study of tumor and adjacent non-tumor tissue in lung cancer. TCRbeta libraries were built with three rounds of nested PCR, modified from ARM-PCR. TCRdb recomputed calls from the multiplex PCR reads with MiXCR, one row per CDR3 protein. The repertoire has some 68,000 distinct CDR3 sequences, 75% to 85% of them found once; the top ten carry more than 35%. The template was RNA from unsorted bulk tissue. The normal lung tissue was taken more than 3 cm from the tumor edge. Chemotherapy-naive patients with new lung cancer underwent thoracic surgery in China, August–November 2014. This CDR3 is 12 amino acids long. Germline V CDR1 and CDR2: MNHEY, SVGEGT. Findings and caveats of the study: Patients with more diverse tumor TCRs had worse survival.

Of note for this clonotype: The antigen remains undetermined. Germline is not matched at one junction end, which may reflect a read error.

Material for sequencing was distant non-tumor lung tissue. The genes are TRBV6-2 or TRBV6-3 and TRBJ2-1; 9 bases are shared with TRBD1. The origin of this receptor is a man aged 55 to 70 with non-small cell lung cancer. The CDR3 spells CVSGDRAEEQFF. The CDR3 DNA sequence: TGTGTCAGCGGGGACAGGGCCGAGGAGCAGTTCTTC.